This TCR beta chain was captured by sequencing in a study of T cell repertoires in cytomegalovirus infection. The study's findings and limits: Cumulative frequency (of public TCR beta family members) identified carriers of CMV plus the relevant HLA.

Each CDR3 protein is one row after TCRdb ran MiXCR on the reads. This table has about 600,000 distinct CDR3 sequences, approximately 24% appearing once. The sample holds a few counts of this clonotype. Its antigen remains unknown. This CDR3 has 14 amino acids. V lost 2 bases to trimming and J lost 6 bases, with 12 bases between them. In germline, CDR1 is MNHEY, CDR2 SVGEGT. The source is a human donor in good health (CMV status not recorded). Some clones in this sample may be carry-over from other donors' samples. V gene TRBV6-2 or TRBV6-3 combines with J gene TRBJ2-3, with TRBD1 as a possible D gene (5 bases). The sequenced sample was CD8+ T cells from PBMCs. CDR3 nucleotides: TGTGCCAGCAGTTACCTCAGGGAATTGGATACGCAGTATTTT. Its translation is CASSYLRELDTQYF.